This TCR beta chain was recorded in a study of blood T cells in healthy people across ages. Using a J-beta primer mix together with a sample-barcoded 5' primer, a second PCR was run for roughly 7 to 11 cycles. MiXCR, run by TCRdb on the 5' RACE reads, gives a single entry per CDR3 protein. The sample yields 1,100,000 or so distinct CDR3 sequences, less than 50% seen once. The CDR3 contains 18 residues. V lost 5 bases and J 0 bases, leaving 21 bases between the germline ends. The V gene's germline CDR1 is MGHDK and CDR2 SYGVNS. The V call is TRBV25-1, the J call TRBJ2-3; D unclear. Sequenced material: blood. This receptor was obtained from a woman aged 60 to 75 in good health. The CDR3 DNA sequence: TGTGCCAGCAGTATATCCCCCGAACACCTAGTTAGCACAGATACGCAGTATTTT. Its protein is CASSISPEHLVSTDTQYF.